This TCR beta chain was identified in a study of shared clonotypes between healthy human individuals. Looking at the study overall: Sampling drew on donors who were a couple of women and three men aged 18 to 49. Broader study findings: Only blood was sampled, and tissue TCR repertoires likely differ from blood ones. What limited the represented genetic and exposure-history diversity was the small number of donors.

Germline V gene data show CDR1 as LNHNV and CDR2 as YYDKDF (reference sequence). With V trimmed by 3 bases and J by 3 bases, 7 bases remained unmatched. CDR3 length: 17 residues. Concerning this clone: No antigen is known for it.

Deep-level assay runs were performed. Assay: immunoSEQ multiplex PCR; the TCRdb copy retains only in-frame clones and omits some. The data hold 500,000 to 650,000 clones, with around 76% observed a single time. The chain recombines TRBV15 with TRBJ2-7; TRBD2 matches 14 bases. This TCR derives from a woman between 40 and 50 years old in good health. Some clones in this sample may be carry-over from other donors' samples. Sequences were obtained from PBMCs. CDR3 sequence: CATSRTSGRAGRYEQYF. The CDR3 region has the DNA TGTGCCACCAGCAGGACTAGCGGGAGGGCCGGACGCTACGAGCAGTACTTC.